This T cell receptor beta chain was captured by sequencing in a study of T cell repertoires in cytomegalovirus infection. The study, taken as a whole, reports: Using cumulative public TCR beta family frequency, the authors identified those who carried CMV together with the relevant HLA.

TCRdb itself ran the reads through MiXCR, one entry per CDR3 protein. The sample records 200,000 to 300,000 distinct CDR3 sequences, around 12% being singletons. The sample holds a few counts of this clonotype. The antigen is not known. The CDR3 consists of 16 residues. V lost 3 bases, J lost 3 bases, and 5 bases stayed unmatched. Germline CDR1 reads SNHLY; CDR2 reads FYNNEI. This clonotype was obtained from a human donor in good health (CMV status not recorded). Some clones in this sample may be carry-over from other donors' samples. The V gene is TRBV2, the J gene TRBJ2-1, with TRBD1 matching 10 bases. The source material was PBMCs. CDR3 sequence: CASSDLGQGNYNEQFF. CDR3 DNA sequence: TGTGCCAGCAGTGACCTGGGACAGGGGAACTACAATGAGCAGTTCTTC.